The 13 T cell receptor beta chains below all came from one sample that was sequenced in a study of technical replicates of blood from a few donors. The protocol was immunoSEQ multiplex PCR, while the TCRdb copy is restricted to in-frame clones and leaves out a portion. The profile covers roughly 62,000 clones, with roughly 91% appearing a single time and around 5.1% taken by the ten largest. Source material: PBMCs. The receptors originated from a human donor in good health. Some clones in this sample may be carry-over from other donors' samples.

The chain employs TRBV21-1 and TRBJ2-5; no DNA check was done on the table's D call, TRBD2. TRBV21-1 constitutes a pseudogene. This CDR3 contains 16 residues. CDR3: CASSSGTSGLRETQYF. The DNA for the CDR3 is TGTGCCAGCAGCAGCGGGACTAGCGGATTAAGAGAGACCCAGTACTTC.

This clone was recorded once. The chain is built from TRBV7-2 and TRBJ2-1, with TRBD2 identical over 14 bases. Germline V gives CDR1 SGHTA, CDR2 FQGNSA. The CDR3 covers 14 residues. The V segment lost 5 bases and the J segment 8 bases; nucleotides outside the gene matches: 2. The chain's CDR3 is CASSLGLAGDEQFF. CDR3 bases: TGTGCCAGCAGCCTGGGACTAGCGGGAGATGAGCAGTTCTTC.

The J gene is TRBJ1-5, the V gene TRBV28; weak D call: TRBD1 (6 bases). The germline V gene has CDR1 MDHEN and CDR2 SYDVKM. CDR3 length: 20 amino acids. With 7 bases removed from V and 0 bases from J, the gap between germline ends came to 28 bases. DNA for the CDR3: TGTGCCAGCATCCCTTATCGGGGGGGGCGTTACCACCATAGCAATCAGCCCCAGCATTTT. Translation: CASIPYRGGRYHHSNQPQHF.

The CDR3 reads CASSIQGALNTEAFF. The CDR3 coding sequence is TGTGCCAGCAGCATACAGGGGGCTCTGAACACTGAAGCTTTCTTT. The V gene is TRBV5-4, the J gene TRBJ1-1; 9 nucleotides match TRBD1. The CDR3 has 15 amino acids. The V gene end was trimmed by 4 bases and the J gene end by 0 bases; junction bases not matched to a gene: 4. Germline lookup yields CDR1 SGHNT and CDR2 YYREEE (reference sequence).

V usage is TRBV5-8 and J usage is TRBJ2-7; D may be TRBD2 (6 bases). CDR1 and CDR2 from the germline V gene are SGHTS and YDEGEE. V lost 0 bases and J lost 5, with 12 bases in between. The CDR3 length is 14 residues. CDR3 sequence reads: CASSLGVRGNEQYF. The CDR3 nucleotides are TGTGCCAGCAGCTTGGGGGTCCGGGGGAACGAGCAGTACTTC.

The rearrangement links TRBV7-7 to TRBJ2-5; unclear D gene. Per the germline V gene, CDR1 is SSHAT and CDR2 is FNYEAQ (reference sequence). Trimming removed 2 bases from V and 5 bases from J, with 12 bases in between. The CDR3 consists of 14 residues. The CDR3 here is CASSLSPSRETQYF. As DNA, the CDR3 is TGTGCCAGCAGCTTATCTCCTAGTCGGGAGACCCAGTACTTC.

The chain employs TRBV7-2 and TRBJ2-7; 7 bases match TRBD2. CDR1 is SGHTA, CDR2 FQGNSA, per germline. The CDR3 sequence is 16 residues long. The ends lost 4 bases at V and 2 bases at J; junction bases unmatched: 11. The CDR3 is CASSWLGGRGTYEQYF. As DNA, the CDR3 is TGTGCCAGCAGCTGGCTGGGCGGGAGAGGTACCTACGAGCAGTACTTC.

The chain has TRBV5-1 and TRBJ2-2; D uncertain. From germline, CDR1 is SGHRS and CDR2 YFSETQ. The CDR3 runs 12 residues. The V end lost 4 bases, the J end lost 2 bases, and 3 bases lay between the germline ends. The CDR3 DNA is TGCGCCAGCAGCCTAAACACCGGGGAGCTGTTTTTT. It is translated as CASSLNTGELFF.

The chain joins TRBV4-1 to TRBJ1-4; D not resolved. The CDR3 sequence is 14 residues long. CDR1 MGHRA and CDR2 YSYEKL come from the germline V gene. Trimming cost V 4 bases and J 6 bases, with 12 bases left between them. The CDR3 DNA reads as TGCGCCAGCAGCCGGCCCGGCCAGGATGAAAAACTGTTTTTT. As protein: CASSRPGQDEKLFF.

The V gene is TRBV10-3, the J gene TRBJ1-1; TRBD1 matches at 10 bases. CDR1 and CDR2 from the germline V gene are ENHRY and SYGVKD. Losses at the gene ends were 6 bases for V and 4 bases for J; bases not matched to a gene: 8. The CDR3 contains 15 residues. The CDR3: CAISIGQGVLTEAFF. CDR3 bases: TGTGCCATCAGCATTGGACAGGGGGTTCTCACTGAAGCTTTCTTT.

The CDR3 loop reads CASSLAPGEGQGETQYF. CDR3 sequence (DNA): TGTGCCAGCAGCTTAGCTCCGGGGGAGGGACAGGGAGAGACCCAGTACTTC. This chain links TRBV7-6 with TRBJ2-5, with 9 bases that match TRBD1. The CDR3 consists of 17 residues. Germline V gene lookup returns CDR1 SGHVS and CDR2 FNYEAQ. V lost 0 bases and J lost 4; bases outside the gene matches: 9.

The chain has TRBV25-1 and TRBJ1-4; D gene unclear. V lost 5 bases and J lost 7, with 14 bases in between. This CDR3 has 14 amino acids. From germline, CDR1 is MGHDK and CDR2 SYGVNS. The DNA for the CDR3 is TGTGCCAGCAGTCCACTAGGCGTAGTTGAAAAACTGTTTTTT. It encodes CASSPLGVVEKLFF.

This sequence joins TRBV7-9 and TRBJ1-1; perhaps TRBD1 as D (6 bases). The germline CDR1 and CDR2 sequences are SEHNR and FQNEAQ (reference sequence). The V end was cut by 4 bases, the J end by 1 base, with 13 bases between. The CDR3 runs to 15 residues. The CDR3 loop is CASSSRGGENTEAFF. The CDR3 nucleotides read TGTGCCAGCAGCTCTCGGGGGGGCGAGAACACTGAAGCTTTCTTT.